These T cell receptor beta chains were read from a single sample in a study of blood T cell repertoires in COVID-19. Clones were sequenced by immunoSEQ multiplex PCR, and TCRdb holds only the in-frame ones, with some missing. The sample has approximately 200,000 clones, 86% seen once. Sequencing was performed on PBMCs or T cells enriched from blood (not recorded which). These receptors were taken from a woman younger than 45 who had been exposed to COVID-19. The CDR3 runs from the conserved cysteine through the conserved F or W. The D gene is left open where the match is weak. Size tells how often a clone was seen (once, few, many) or the class of an expanded clone, and some rows leave it out.

j_gene,d_gene,v_gene,abundance,CDR3aa,CDR3nt
TRBJ1-2,NA,TRBV6-2/TRBV6-3,NA,CASSYETGYGYTF,TGTGCCAGCAGTTACGAGACAGGTTATGGCTACACCTTC
TRBJ1-2,NA,TRBV24-1,NA,CATSDLRDSYTF,TGTGCCACCAGTGATTTGCGAGACAGCTACACCTTC
TRBJ2-2,NA,TRBV4-2,few,CASSQEIGANTGELFF,TGTGCCAGCAGCCAAGAGATCGGAGCAAACACCGGGGAGCTGTTTTTT
TRBJ2-3,NA,TRBV19,NA,CASGQGNTDTQYF,TGTGCCAGCGGACAAGGGAATACAGATACGCAGTATTTT
TRBJ2-2,TRBD2,TRBV10-1,once,CATPLAGSTGELFF,TGCGCCACCCCCCTAGCGGGGTCGACCGGGGAGCTGTTTTTT
TRBJ1-2,NA,TRBV2,NA,CASSEGLNYGYTF,TGTGCCAGCAGTGAGGGCTTGAACTATGGCTACACCTTC
TRBJ2-7,NA,TRBV5-1,NA,CASSFFQGSRVEQYF,TGCGCCAGCAGCTTTTTTCAGGGGAGTAGGGTCGAGCAGTACTTC
TRBJ1-6,NA,TRBV6-5,NA,CASSYSGRPAAPLHF,TGTGCCAGCAGTTACTCTGGGAGGCCTGCCGCACCCCTCCACTTT
TRBJ2-3,TRBD1,TRBV12-5,NA,CASGLRTGGADTQYF,TGTGCTAGTGGTCTCCGTACAGGGGGCGCAGATACGCAGTATTTT
TRBJ1-5,NA,TRBV5-8,NA,CASSLQGFPQHF,TGTGCCAGCAGCCTACAGGGATTTCCCCAGCATTTT
TRBJ1-1,NA,TRBV5-1,few,CASSFRGGMNTEAFF,TGCGCCAGCAGCTTCCGGGGAGGCATGAACACTGAAGCTTTCTTT
TRBJ2-3,TRBD1,TRBV11-3,NA,CASSQGGTGITDTQYF,TGTGCCAGCAGCCAGGGGGGGACAGGGATCACAGATACGCAGTATTTT
TRBJ1-2,TRBD1,TRBV27,NA,CASSLPGQAPRDYTF,TGTGCCAGCAGTTTACCGGGACAGGCCCCTCGGGACTACACCTTC
TRBJ1-2,TRBD1,TRBV5-1,NA,CASSLDRGRGGYTF,TGCGCCAGCAGCTTGGACAGGGGGCGCGGAGGCTACACCTTC
TRBJ1-5,NA,TRBV3-1/TRBV3-2,NA,CASSQASGAGQPQHF,TGTGCCAGCAGCCAAGCTAGCGGGGCTGGGCAGCCCCAGCATTTT
TRBJ1-2,TRBD1,TRBV7-2,NA,CASSLVTGGNYGYTF,TGTGCCAGCAGCTTAGTGACAGGGGGCAACTATGGCTACACCTTC
TRBJ2-7,NA,TRBV7-2,NA,CASSLSPVGLYEQYF,TGTGCCAGCAGCTTAAGTCCGGTCGGACTCTACGAGCAGTACTTC
TRBJ1-1,NA,TRBV10-2,NA,CASREFGQMNTEAFF,TGCGCCAGCAGGGAATTCGGACAGATGAACACTGAAGCTTTCTTT
TRBJ1-4,NA,TRBV10-2,NA,CASRTERNEKLFF,TGCGCCAGTCGGACAGAAAGAAATGAAAAACTGTTTTTT
TRBJ2-7,NA,TRBV2,NA,CAGRPDSYEQYF,TGTGCCGGAAGACCAGACAGCTACGAGCAGTACTTC
TRBJ1-6,NA,TRBV7-3,NA,CASSLMGSGLNSPLHF,TGTGCCAGCAGCTTAATGGGGTCAGGGTTAAATTCACCCCTCCACTTT
TRBJ1-2,NA,TRBV18,NA,CASSPPGRNGYTF,TGTGCCAGCTCACCACCGGGCAGGAATGGCTACACCTTC
TRBJ2-7,NA,TRBV30,NA,CAWSVPRESLYEQYF,TGTGCCTGGAGTGTACCGAGGGAATCACTGTACGAGCAGTACTTC
TRBJ1-1,NA,TRBV11-2,NA,CASSLVVRGTEAFF,TGTGCCAGCAGCTTAGTTGTCAGGGGCACTGAAGCTTTCTTT
TRBJ1-2,NA,TRBV12-3/TRBV12-4,NA,CASRQRGGYTF,TGTGCCAGCAGGCAACGGGGGGGCTACACCTTC
TRBJ2-7,TRBD2,TRBV5-1,NA,CASSLGTSGGSYEQYF,TGCGCCAGCAGCTTGGGTACTAGCGGGGGATCCTACGAGCAGTACTTC
TRBJ2-5,TRBD1,TRBV11-2,NA,CASSFGQGAAETQYF,TGTGCCAGCAGCTTCGGACAGGGGGCCGCAGAGACCCAGTACTTC
TRBJ1-5,TRBD1,TRBV19,NA,CASSAGTGGISNQPQHF,TGTGCCAGTAGTGCCGGGACAGGGGGTATTAGCAATCAGCCCCAGCATTTT
TRBJ2-1,NA,TRBV29-1,NA,CSVVLDSVNEQFF,TGCAGCGTTGTGCTCGACAGTGTCAATGAGCAGTTCTTC
TRBJ2-1,TRBD2,TRBV6-5,NA,CASSYWASGDSEQFF,TGTGCCAGCAGTTATTGGGCTAGCGGGGATAGTGAGCAGTTCTTC
TRBJ2-5,NA,TRBV4-1,few,CASSQESYQETQYF,TGCGCCAGCAGCCAAGAATCCTACCAAGAGACCCAGTACTTC